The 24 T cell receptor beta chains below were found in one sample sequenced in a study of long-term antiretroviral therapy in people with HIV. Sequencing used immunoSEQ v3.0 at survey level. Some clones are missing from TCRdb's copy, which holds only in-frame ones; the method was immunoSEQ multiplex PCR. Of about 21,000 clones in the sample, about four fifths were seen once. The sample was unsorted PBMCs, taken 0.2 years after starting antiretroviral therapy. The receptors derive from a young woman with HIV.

The chain's CDR3 is CASSIRGDAEAFF. For the CDR3, the DNA is TGTGCCAGTAGTATAAGGGGCGACGCTGAAGCTTTCTTT. The chain is built from TRBV19 and TRBJ1-1; a possible D gene is TRBD1 (5 bases). Germline values: CDR1 LNHDA, CDR2 SQIVND (reference sequence). The length of the CDR3 is 13 residues. Trimming took 2 bases from V and 6 from J, leaving 10 bases between them.

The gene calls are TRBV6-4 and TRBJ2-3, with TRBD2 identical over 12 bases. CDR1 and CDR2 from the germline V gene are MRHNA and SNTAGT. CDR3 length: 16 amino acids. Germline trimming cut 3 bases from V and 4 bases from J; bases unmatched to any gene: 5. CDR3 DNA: TGTGCCAGCAGTGAGTCCGGGACTAGCGGGTCAGATACGCAGTATTTT. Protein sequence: CASSESGTSGSDTQYF.

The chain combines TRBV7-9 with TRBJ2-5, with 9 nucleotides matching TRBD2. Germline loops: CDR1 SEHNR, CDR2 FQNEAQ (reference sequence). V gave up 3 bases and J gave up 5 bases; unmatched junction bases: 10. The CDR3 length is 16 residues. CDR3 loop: CASSFGGGGFVETQYF. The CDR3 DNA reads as TGTGCCAGCAGCTTCGGCGGGGGGGGTTTTGTGGAGACCCAGTACTTC.

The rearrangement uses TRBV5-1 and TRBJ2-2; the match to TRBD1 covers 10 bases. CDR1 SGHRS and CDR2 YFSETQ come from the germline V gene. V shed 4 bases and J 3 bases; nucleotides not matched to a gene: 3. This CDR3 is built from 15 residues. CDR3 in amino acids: CASSPGTGDTGELFF. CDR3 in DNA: TGCGCCAGCAGCCCAGGGACAGGGGACACCGGGGAGCTGTTTTTT.

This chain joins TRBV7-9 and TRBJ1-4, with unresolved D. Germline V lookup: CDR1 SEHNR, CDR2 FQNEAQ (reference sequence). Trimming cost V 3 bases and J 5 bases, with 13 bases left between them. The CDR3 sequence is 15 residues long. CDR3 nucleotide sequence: TGTGCCAGCAGCTTGGGCCGCTATGGGAATGAAAAACTGTTTTTT. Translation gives CASSLGRYGNEKLFF.

The CDR3 DNA reads TGTGCCACCAGCTTTAGGGGGGGGCTCGGGGACATTCAGTACTTC. Its protein is CATSFRGGLGDIQYF. The V gene is TRBV15, the J gene TRBJ2-4; D is perhaps TRBD2 (7 bases). V gave up 5 bases and J gave up 8 bases, with 19 bases separating them. From germline, CDR1 is LNHNV and CDR2 YYDKDF (reference sequence). The CDR3 spans 15 residues.

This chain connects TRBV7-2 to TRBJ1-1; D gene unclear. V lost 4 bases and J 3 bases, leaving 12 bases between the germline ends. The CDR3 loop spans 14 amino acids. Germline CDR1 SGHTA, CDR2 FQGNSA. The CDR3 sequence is CASSSSGPYTEAFF. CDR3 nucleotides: TGTGCCAGCAGCTCCTCGGGCCCGTACACTGAAGCTTTCTTT.

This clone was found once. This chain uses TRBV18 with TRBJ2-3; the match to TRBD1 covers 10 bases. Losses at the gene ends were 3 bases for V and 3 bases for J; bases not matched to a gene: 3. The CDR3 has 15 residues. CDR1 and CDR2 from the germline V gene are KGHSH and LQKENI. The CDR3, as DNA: TGTGCCAGCTCACCGCGACAGGGGGCAACAGATACGCAGTATTTT. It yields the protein CASSPRQGATDTQYF.

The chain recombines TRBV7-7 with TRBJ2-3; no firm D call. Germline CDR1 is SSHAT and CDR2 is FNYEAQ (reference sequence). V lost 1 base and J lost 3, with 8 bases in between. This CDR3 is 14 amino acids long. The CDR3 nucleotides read TGTGCCAGCAGCTTAGGGGTGGGAACAGATACGCAGTATTTT. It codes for CASSLGVGTDTQYF.

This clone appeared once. The CDR3 reads CASSIGSGFFTDTQYF. The CDR3 nucleotides read TGTGCCAGTAGTATAGGGAGCGGGTTCTTCACAGATACGCAGTATTTT. The gene calls are TRBV19 and TRBJ2-3, with D possibly TRBD2 on 6 matching bases. This CDR3 region has 16 residues. The germline V gene encodes CDR1 LNHDA and CDR2 SQIVND (reference sequence). The ends were cut back, 1 base at V and 2 bases at J, with 13 bases in the middle.

CDR3 DNA: TGTGCCAGCAGTTTATTGTGGCAGGGAGAGGGGAATGAGCAGTTCTTC. Translated: CASSLLWQGEGNEQFF. The chain joins TRBV27 to TRBJ2-1, with D perhaps assigned TRBD1 or TRBD2 (5 bases each). This CDR3 has 16 residues. The V end was cut by 1 base, the J end by 7 bases, with 17 bases between. Germline CDR1 is MNHEY and CDR2 is SMNVEV (reference sequence).

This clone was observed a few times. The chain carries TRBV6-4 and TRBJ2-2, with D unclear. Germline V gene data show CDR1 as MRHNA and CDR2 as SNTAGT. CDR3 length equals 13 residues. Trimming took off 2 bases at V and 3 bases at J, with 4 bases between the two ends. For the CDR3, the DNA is TGTGCCAGCAGTGACAGGGACACCGGGGAGCTGTTTTTT. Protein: CASSDRDTGELFF.

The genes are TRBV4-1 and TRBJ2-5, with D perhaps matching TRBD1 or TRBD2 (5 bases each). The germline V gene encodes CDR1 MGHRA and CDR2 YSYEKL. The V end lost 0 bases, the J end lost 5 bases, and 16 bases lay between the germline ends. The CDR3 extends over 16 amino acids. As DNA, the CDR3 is TGCGCCAGCAGCCAAGAGTCAGGGACCTTTATGGAGACCCAGTACTTC. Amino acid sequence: CASSQESGTFMETQYF.

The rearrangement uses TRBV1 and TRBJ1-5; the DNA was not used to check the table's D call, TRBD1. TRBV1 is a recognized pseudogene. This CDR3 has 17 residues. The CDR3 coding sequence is TGCACCAGCAGCCAACCCCTGGGGGCAGTTAGCAATCAGCCCCAGCATTTT. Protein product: CTSSQPLGAVSNQPQHF.

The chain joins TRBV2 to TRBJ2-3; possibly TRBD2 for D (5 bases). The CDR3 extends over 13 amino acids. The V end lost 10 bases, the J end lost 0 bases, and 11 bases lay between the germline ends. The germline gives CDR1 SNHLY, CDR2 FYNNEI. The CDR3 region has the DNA TGTGCCACCGACGGGGTTAGCACAGATACGCAGTATTTT. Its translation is CATDGVSTDTQYF.

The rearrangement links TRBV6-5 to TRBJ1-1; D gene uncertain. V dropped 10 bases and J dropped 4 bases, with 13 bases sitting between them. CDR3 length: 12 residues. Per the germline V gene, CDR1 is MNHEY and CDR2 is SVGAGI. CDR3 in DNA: TGTGCCATCGGGCGGGGTACCACTGAAGCTTTCTTT. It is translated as CAIGRGTTEAFF.

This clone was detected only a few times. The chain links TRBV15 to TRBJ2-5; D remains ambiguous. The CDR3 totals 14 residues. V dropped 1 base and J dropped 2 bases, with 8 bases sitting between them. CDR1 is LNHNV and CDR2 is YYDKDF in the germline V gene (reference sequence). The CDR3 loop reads CATSRVSQQETQYF. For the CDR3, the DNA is TGTGCCACCAGCAGAGTCAGCCAGCAAGAGACCCAGTACTTC. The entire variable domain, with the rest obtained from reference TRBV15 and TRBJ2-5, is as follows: DAMVIQNPRYQVTQFGKPVTLSCSQTLNHNVMYWYQQKSSQAPKLLFHYYDKDFNNEADTPDNFQSRRPNTSFCFLDIRSPGLGDTAMYLCATSRVSQQETQYFGPGTRLLVL.

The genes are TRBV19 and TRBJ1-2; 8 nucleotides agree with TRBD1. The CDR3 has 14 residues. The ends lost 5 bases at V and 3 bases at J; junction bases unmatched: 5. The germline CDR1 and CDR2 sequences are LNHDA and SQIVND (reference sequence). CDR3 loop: CASSFGQGYYGYTF. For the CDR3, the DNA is TGTGCCAGTAGTTTCGGACAGGGCTACTATGGCTACACCTTC.

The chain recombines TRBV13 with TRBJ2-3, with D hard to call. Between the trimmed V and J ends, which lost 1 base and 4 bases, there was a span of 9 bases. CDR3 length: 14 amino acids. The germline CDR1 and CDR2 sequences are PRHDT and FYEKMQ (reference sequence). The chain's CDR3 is CASSLAMDADTQYF. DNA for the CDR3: TGTGCCAGCAGCTTAGCGATGGACGCAGATACGCAGTATTTT.

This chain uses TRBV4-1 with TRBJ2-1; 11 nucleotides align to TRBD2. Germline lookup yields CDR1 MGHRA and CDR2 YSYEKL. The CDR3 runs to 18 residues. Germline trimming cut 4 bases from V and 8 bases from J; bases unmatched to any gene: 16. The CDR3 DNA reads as TGCGCCAGCAGCCTGGGGGCGTTAGCGGGGGGGCTTAGGGATGAGCAGTTCTTC. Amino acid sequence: CASSLGALAGGLRDEQFF.

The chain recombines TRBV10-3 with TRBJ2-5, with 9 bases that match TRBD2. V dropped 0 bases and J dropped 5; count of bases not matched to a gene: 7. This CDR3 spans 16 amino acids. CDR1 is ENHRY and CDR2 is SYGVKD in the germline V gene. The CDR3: CAISESSRGGGETQYF. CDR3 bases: TGTGCCATCAGTGAGTCGTCGCGGGGGGGCGGGGAGACCCAGTACTTC.

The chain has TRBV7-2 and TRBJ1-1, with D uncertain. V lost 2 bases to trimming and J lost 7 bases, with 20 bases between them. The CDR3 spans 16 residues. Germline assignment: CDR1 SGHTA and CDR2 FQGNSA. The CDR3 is CASSLKSDRVASEAFF. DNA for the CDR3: TGTGCCAGCAGCTTAAAAAGCGATAGGGTAGCAAGTGAAGCTTTCTTT.

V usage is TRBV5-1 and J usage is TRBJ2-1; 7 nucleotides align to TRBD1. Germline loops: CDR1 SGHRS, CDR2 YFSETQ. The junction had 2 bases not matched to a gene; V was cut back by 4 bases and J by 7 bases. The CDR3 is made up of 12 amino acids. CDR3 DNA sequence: TGCGCCAGCAGCACAGGGGTGAATGAGCAGTTCTTC. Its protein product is CASSTGVNEQFF.

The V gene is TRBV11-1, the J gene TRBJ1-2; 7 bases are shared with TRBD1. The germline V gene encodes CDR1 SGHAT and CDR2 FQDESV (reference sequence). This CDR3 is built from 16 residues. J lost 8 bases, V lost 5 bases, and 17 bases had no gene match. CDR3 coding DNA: TGTGCCAGCAGCACGCGGACAGGTGCCCCGCTGATGGGCTACACCTTC. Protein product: CASSTRTGAPLMGYTF.